The rows below give T cell receptor beta chains drawn from one sample of a study of long-term antiretroviral therapy in people with HIV. Measured with immunoSEQ multiplex PCR; TCRdb has only the in-frame clones, and not every one. The data contain tens of thousands of clones, approximately 77% of them seen just once; the ten biggest clones take up about 8%. This specimen was unsorted PBMCs, taken at the start of antiretroviral therapy. These receptors were taken from a man aged 50 to 59 with HIV. Each CDR3 is given with its conserved first and last residue. The D gene is left open where the match is weak. Part of the rows lack a size; the others show once, few, many or a class for expanded clones.

>TRBV15|TRBJ2-1|NA|NA
CATSRERAGSRNEQFF
TGTGCCACCAGCAGAGAGAGAGCGGGTTCTCGGAATGAGCAGTTCTTC
>TRBV14|TRBJ2-5|NA|NA
CASSEWRAGRTQYF
TGTGCCAGCAGCGAGTGGAGGGCCGGGCGGACCCAGTACTTC
>TRBV5-1|TRBJ1-1|NA|NA
CASSLDGGPATEAFF
TGCGCCAGCAGCTTGGATGGAGGGCCAGCGACTGAAGCTTTCTTT
>TRBV7-2|TRBJ2-2|TRBD1|NA
CASSPTPTGSRTGELFF
TGTGCCAGCAGCCCCACCCCGACAGGGTCGAGGACCGGGGAGCTGTTTTTT
>TRBV27|TRBJ2-2|NA|NA
CASSPLESTGELFF
TGTGCCAGCAGTCCCCTCGAAAGCACCGGGGAGCTGTTTTTT
>TRBV6-1|TRBJ2-4|TRBD1|NA
CASGAETGVCF
TGTGCCAGCGGTGCCGAGACAGGGGTTTGCTTC
>TRBV9|TRBJ2-6|NA|once
CASSAGNTLSGANVLTF
TGTGCCAGCAGCGCAGGGAATACGCTCTCTGGGGCCAACGTCCTGACTTTC
>TRBV19|TRBJ2-6|NA|NA
CASSIRAGDLKNSGANVLTF
TGTGCCAGTAGTATCCGGGCAGGAGACCTAAAGAACTCTGGGGCCAACGTCCTGACTTTC
>TRBV11-2|TRBJ1-3|NA|NA
CASSLDRVSSSGNTIYF
TGTGCCAGCAGCTTAGATCGGGTGAGCTCCTCTGGAAACACCATATATTTT
>TRBV6-1|TRBJ1-3|NA|NA
CASSGGSSGNTIYF
TGTGCCAGCAGTGGCGGGAGCTCTGGAAACACCATATATTTT
>TRBV7-9|TRBJ1-2|NA|NA
CASSPTWGAGGYTF
TGTGCCAGCAGCCCCACCTGGGGGGCTGGTGGCTACACCTTC
>TRBV6-4|TRBJ1-1|TRBD1|medium-sized
CASSRQGGDTEAFF
TGTGCCAGCAGCCGACAGGGAGGGGACACTGAAGCTTTCTTT
>TRBV7-2|TRBJ1-5|NA|NA
CASSLVVGIDQPQHF
TGTGCCAGCAGCTTAGTTGTGGGGATCGATCAGCCCCAGCATTTT
>TRBV18|TRBJ2-3|NA|NA
CASSPGGAQYF
TGTGCCAGCTCACCAGGGGGTGCGCAGTATTTT
>TRBV2|TRBJ2-7|NA|NA
CASSRGFGSYEQYF
TGTGCCAGCAGTCGAGGATTTGGCAGCTACGAGCAGTACTTC
>TRBV30|TRBJ2-1|NA|NA
CAWSVYSNNEQFF
TGTGCCTGGAGTGTCTACAGCAACAATGAGCAGTTCTTC
>TRBV20-1|TRBJ1-2|TRBD1|NA
CSALTGFGYTF
TGCAGTGCTTTGACAGGGTTCGGCTACACCTTC
>TRBV7-9|TRBJ1-2|NA|few
CASSLILGNYGYTF
TGTGCCAGCAGCCTCATACTAGGAAACTATGGCTACACCTTC
>TRBV2|TRBJ1-2|NA|NA
CASSEAGESRRVIFYGYTF
TGTGCCAGCAGTGAAGCAGGAGAAAGCAGGAGGGTAATATTCTATGGCTACACCTTC
>TRBV5-4|TRBJ2-7|TRBD1|NA
CASSFGQGVYEQYF
TGTGCCAGCAGCTTTGGACAGGGAGTCTACGAGCAGTACTTC
>TRBV6-1|TRBJ1-2|TRBD1|few
CASMGVDRGYGYTF
TGTGCCAGCATGGGGGTGGACAGGGGCTATGGCTACACCTTC
>TRBV19|TRBJ2-3|NA|NA
CASSIGLATDTQYF
TGTGCCAGTAGTATAGGGCTAGCGACAGATACGCAGTATTTT
>TRBV5-1|TRBJ2-7|NA|NA
CASTSGTEVYEQYF
TGCGCCAGCACCTCCGGGACCGAAGTTTACGAGCAGTACTTC
>TRBV19|TRBJ1-1|NA|few
CASSYRTATHTEAFF
TGTGCCAGTAGTTATAGAACAGCGACTCACACTGAAGCTTTCTTT
>TRBV5-1|TRBJ2-3|NA|NA
CASSVGGATDTQYF
TGCGCCAGCAGCGTGGGGGGCGCCACAGATACGCAGTATTTT
>TRBV4-3|TRBJ1-1|NA|NA
CASSQIMGHTEAFF
TGCGCCAGCAGCCAAATAATGGGGCACACTGAAGCTTTCTTT
>TRBV28|TRBJ2-7|NA|few
CASRSYYEQYF
TGTGCCAGCAGATCCTACTACGAGCAGTACTTC
>TRBV28|TRBJ1-1|NA|NA
CASSLGDGSLLVDTEAFF
TGTGCCAGCAGTTTAGGGGACGGCTCCTTACTAGTAGACACTGAAGCTTTCTTT
>TRBV7-3|TRBJ2-5|TRBD1|NA
CASSLSGTGRETQYF
TGTGCCAGCAGCTTGAGCGGGACAGGGAGGGAGACCCAGTACTTC
>TRBV5-1|TRBJ2-1|NA|NA
CASSLVGVSYNEQFF
TGCGCCAGCAGCTTGGTAGGGGTCTCCTACAATGAGCAGTTCTTC
>TRBV28|TRBJ1-1|TRBD1|NA
CASSYDRGSKAFF
TGTGCCAGCAGTTACGACAGGGGATCCAAAGCTTTCTTT
>TRBV7-2|TRBJ1-5|NA|NA
CASLGETGQPQHF
TGTGCCAGCTTGGGGGAAACGGGCCAGCCCCAGCATTTT
>TRBV11-2|TRBJ2-7|TRBD1|NA
CASSLNRGGEQYF
TGTGCCAGCAGCTTAAACAGGGGTGGGGAGCAGTACTTC
>TRBV28|TRBJ2-5|NA|NA
CASSLAGALNQETQYF
TGTGCCAGCAGTTTAGCAGGGGCCTTAAACCAAGAGACCCAGTACTTC
>TRBV19|TRBJ1-6|NA|NA
CASSSGRTYSPLHF
TGTGCCAGTAGTAGTGGCAGGACTTATTCACCCCTCCACTTT
>TRBV15|TRBJ2-7|TRBD1|NA
CATSRDVAGDRAYEQYF
TGTGCCACCAGCAGAGATGTGGCAGGGGACAGAGCCTACGAGCAGTACTTC
>TRBV2|TRBJ1-3|TRBD1|NA
CASSPGQGNTIYF
TGTGCCAGCAGTCCGGGACAGGGGAACACCATATATTTT
>TRBV6-4|TRBJ2-4|NA|NA
CASSESGEGNIQYF
TGTGCCAGCAGCGAATCAGGGGAGGGAAACATTCAGTACTTC
>TRBV5-4|TRBJ2-7|NA|NA
CASSPGPGPTYEQYF
TGTGCCAGCAGCCCAGGCCCGGGACCCACCTACGAGCAGTACTTC
>TRBV11-2|TRBJ1-6|NA|NA
CASSQDAGELALHF
TGTGCCAGCAGTCAGGACGCCGGAGAATTGGCCCTCCACTTT
>TRBV7-9|TRBJ2-5|TRBD2|NA
CASSSRGRDQETQYF
TGTGCCAGCAGTTCCCGCGGGAGGGACCAAGAGACCCAGTACTTC
>TRBV10-3|TRBJ2-1|NA|NA
CAISESANSYNEQFF
TGTGCCATCAGTGAGTCGGCTAACTCCTACAATGAGCAGTTCTTC
>TRBV7-2|TRBJ2-2|NA|NA
CAGGRGPNTGELFF
TGTGCCGGGGGGAGGGGGCCGAACACCGGGGAGCTGTTTTTT
>TRBV7-9|TRBJ1-2|NA|NA
CASSLESYGYTF
TGTGCCAGCAGCTTAGAATCCTATGGCTACACCTTC
>TRBV5-6|TRBJ1-5|TRBD1|once
CASSHRGLYQPQHF
TGTGCCAGCAGCCACAGGGGGCTCTATCAGCCCCAGCATTTT
>TRBV18|TRBJ2-5|NA|NA
CASSPDKYFKETQYF
TGTGCCAGCTCACCGGACAAATACTTTAAAGAGACCCAGTACTTC